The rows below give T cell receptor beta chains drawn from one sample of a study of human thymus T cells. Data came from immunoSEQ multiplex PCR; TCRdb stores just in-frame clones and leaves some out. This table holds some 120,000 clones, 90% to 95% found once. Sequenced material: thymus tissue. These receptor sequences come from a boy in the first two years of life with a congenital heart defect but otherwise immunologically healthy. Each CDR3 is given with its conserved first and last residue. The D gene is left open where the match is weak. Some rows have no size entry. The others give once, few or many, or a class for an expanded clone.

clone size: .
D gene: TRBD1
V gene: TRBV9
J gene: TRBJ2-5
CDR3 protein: CASSGSGGRMETQYF
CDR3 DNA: TGTGCCAGCAGCGGCTCAGGGGGAAGGATGGAGACCCAGTACTTC

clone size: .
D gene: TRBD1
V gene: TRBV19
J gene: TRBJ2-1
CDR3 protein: CASSKPGQGSNEQFF
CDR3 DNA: TGTGCCAGTAGTAAACCGGGACAGGGTTCCAATGAGCAGTTCTTC

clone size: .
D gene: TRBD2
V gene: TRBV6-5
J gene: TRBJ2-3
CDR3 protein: CASSSGLAGTDTQYF
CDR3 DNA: TGTGCCAGCAGTTCGGGACTAGCGGGGACAGATACGCAGTATTTT

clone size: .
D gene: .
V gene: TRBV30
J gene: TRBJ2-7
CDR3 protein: CAWSRGGEEQYF
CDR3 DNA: TGTGCCTGGAGCCGCGGGGGCGAGGAGCAGTACTTC

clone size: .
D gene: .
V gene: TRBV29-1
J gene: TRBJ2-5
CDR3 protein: CSVELGETQYF
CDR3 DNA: TGCAGCGTTGAGTTGGGAGAGACCCAGTACTTC

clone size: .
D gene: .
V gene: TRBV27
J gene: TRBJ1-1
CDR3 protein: CASSGRLEDTEAFF
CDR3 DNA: TGTGCCAGCAGTGGCAGGTTGGAGGACACTGAAGCTTTCTTT

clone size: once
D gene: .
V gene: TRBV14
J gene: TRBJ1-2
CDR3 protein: CASSQASGEGYGYTF
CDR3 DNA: TGTGCCAGCAGCCAAGCCTCGGGGGAGGGGTATGGCTACACCTTC

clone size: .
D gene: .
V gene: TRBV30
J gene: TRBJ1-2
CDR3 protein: CAGTTGSLSGTNYGYTF
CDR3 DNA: TGTGCCGGGACCACCGGATCCCTCTCGGGGACTAACTATGGCTACACCTTC

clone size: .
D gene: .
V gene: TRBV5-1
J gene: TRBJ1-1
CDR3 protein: CASSLNRDTEAFF
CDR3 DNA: TGCGCCAGCAGCTTGAACCGGGACACAGAAGCTTTCTTT

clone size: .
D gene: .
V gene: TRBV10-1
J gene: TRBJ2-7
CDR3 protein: CASSDGHEQYF
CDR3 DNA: TGCGCCAGCAGTGATGGCCACGAGCAGTACTTC

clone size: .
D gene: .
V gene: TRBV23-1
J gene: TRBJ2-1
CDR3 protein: CASSQSIGNGAYNEQFF
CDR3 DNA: TGCGCCAGCAGTCAATCAATAGGGAATGGGGCATACAATGAGCAGTTCTTC

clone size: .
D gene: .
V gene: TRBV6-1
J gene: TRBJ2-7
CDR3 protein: CASSETRLTYYEQYF
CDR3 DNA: TGTGCCAGCAGCGAGACCCGACTAACATACTACGAGCAGTACTTC

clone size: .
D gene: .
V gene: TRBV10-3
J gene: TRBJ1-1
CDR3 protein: CAISREGGFTEAFF
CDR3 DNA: TGTGCCATCAGCCGAGAGGGGGGGTTCACTGAAGCTTTCTTT

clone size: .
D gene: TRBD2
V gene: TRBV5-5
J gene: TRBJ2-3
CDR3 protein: CASSLLAGGPTDTQYF
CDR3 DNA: TGTGCCAGCAGCTTACTAGCGGGGGGGCCCACAGATACGCAGTATTTT

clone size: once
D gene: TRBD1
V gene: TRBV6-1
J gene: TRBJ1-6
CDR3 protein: CASSERGRGDSPLHF
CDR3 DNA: TGTGCCAGCAGTGAGAGGGGGCGCGGAGATTCACCCCTCCACTTT

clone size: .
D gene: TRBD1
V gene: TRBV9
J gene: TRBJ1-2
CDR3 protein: CASSAGMTGGLHYGYTF
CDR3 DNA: TGTGCCAGCAGCGCGGGGATGACAGGGGGGCTTCACTATGGCTACACCTTC

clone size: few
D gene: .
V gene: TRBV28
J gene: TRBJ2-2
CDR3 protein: CASSLGVGRRELFF
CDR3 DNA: TGTGCCAGCAGTTTAGGAGTAGGCCGCAGGGAGCTGTTTTTT

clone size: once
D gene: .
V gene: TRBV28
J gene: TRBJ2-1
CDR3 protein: CASRSIPDEQFF
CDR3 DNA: TGTGCCAGCAGATCAATCCCCGATGAGCAGTTCTTC

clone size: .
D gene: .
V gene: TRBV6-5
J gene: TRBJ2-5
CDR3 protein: CASTTPHRETQYF
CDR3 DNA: TGTGCCAGCACCACGCCCCACAGGGAGACCCAGTACTTC

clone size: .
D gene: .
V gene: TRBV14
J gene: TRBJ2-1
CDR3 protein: CASSLMDPSRYNEQFF
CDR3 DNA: TGTGCCAGCAGCCTCATGGACCCCTCCAGGTACAATGAGCAGTTCTTC

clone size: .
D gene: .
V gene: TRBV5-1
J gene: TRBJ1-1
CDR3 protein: CASSLSTAMNTEAFF
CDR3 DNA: TGCGCCAGCAGCTTGAGTACAGCTATGAACACTGAAGCTTTCTTT

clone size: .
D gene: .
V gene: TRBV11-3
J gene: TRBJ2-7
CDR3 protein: CASSPRGTYEQYF
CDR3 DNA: TGTGCCAGCAGCCCCCGGGGGACCTACGAGCAGTACTTC

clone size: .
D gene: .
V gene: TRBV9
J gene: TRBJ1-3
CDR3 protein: CASSAPSGWSGNTIYF
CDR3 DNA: TGTGCCAGCAGCGCCCCCTCGGGGTGGTCTGGAAACACCATATATTTT

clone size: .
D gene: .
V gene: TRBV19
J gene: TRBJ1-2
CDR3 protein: CAGRDLGNYGYTF
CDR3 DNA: TGTGCCGGCAGGGACTTAGGTAACTATGGCTACACCTTC

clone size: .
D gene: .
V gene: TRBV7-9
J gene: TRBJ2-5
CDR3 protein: CASSSKSDQETQYF
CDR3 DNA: TGTGCCAGCAGCTCTAAGTCAGACCAAGAGACCCAGTACTTC

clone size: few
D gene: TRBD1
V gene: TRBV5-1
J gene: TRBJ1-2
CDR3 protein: CASSSPRGQHGYTF
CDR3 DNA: TGCGCCAGCAGCTCCCCCAGGGGGCAACATGGCTACACCTTC

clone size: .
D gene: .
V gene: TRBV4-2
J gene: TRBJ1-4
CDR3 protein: CASSQHQGYKEKLFF
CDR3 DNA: TGTGCCAGCAGCCAACACCAAGGGTACAAAGAAAAACTGTTTTTT

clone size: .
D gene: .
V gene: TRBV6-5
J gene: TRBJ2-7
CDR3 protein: CASSYSQGSSYEQYF
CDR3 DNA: TGTGCCAGCAGTTACTCGCAGGGGAGCTCCTACGAGCAGTACTTC

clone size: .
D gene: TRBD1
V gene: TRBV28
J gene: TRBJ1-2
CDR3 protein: CASIDRGFDYGYTF
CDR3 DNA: TGTGCCAGCATCGACAGGGGTTTCGACTATGGCTACACCTTC

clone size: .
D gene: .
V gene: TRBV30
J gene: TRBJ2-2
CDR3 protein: CAWSVHTGELFF
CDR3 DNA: TGTGCCTGGAGTGTCCACACCGGGGAGCTGTTTTTT

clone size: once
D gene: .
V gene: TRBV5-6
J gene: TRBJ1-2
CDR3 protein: CASSRGGPFHTF
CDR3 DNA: TGTGCCAGCAGCCGAGGCGGACCTTTTCACACCTTC

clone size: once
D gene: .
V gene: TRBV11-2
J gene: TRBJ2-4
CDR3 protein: CASSLTAGQGVKNIQYF
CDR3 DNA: TGTGCCAGCAGCTTAACCGCGGGGCAGGGGGTCAAAAACATTCAGTACTTC

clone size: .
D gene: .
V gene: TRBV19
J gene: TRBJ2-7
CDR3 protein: CASSQRTSPEQYF
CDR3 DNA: TGTGCCAGTAGTCAACGTACAAGCCCGGAGCAGTACTTC

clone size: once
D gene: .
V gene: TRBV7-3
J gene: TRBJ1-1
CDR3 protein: CASSPNGGERAEAFF
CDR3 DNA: TGTGCCAGCAGCCCGAATGGGGGGGAAAGGGCTGAAGCTTTCTTT

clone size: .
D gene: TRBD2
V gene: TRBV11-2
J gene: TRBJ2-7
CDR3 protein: CASSTSGGAYEQYF
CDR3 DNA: TGTGCCAGCAGCACAAGCGGGGGGGCCTACGAGCAGTACTTC

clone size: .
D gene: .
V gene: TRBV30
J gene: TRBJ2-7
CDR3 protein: CAWSDRSKGVQQYF
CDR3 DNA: TGTGCCTGGAGTGATCGGAGCAAGGGCGTACAGCAGTACTTC

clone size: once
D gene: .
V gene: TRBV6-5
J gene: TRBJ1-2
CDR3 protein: CATRRGYTF
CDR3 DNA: TGTGCCACCAGACGGGGCTACACCTTC

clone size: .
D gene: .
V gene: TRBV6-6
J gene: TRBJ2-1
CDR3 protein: CASSSRDSYNEQFF
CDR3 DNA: TGTGCCAGCAGTTCCCGGGACTCCTACAATGAGCAGTTCTTC

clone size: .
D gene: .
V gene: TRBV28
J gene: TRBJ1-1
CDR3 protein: CASSPNKFMNTEAFF
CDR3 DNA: TGTGCCAGCAGTCCCAACAAGTTCATGAACACTGAAGCTTTCTTT

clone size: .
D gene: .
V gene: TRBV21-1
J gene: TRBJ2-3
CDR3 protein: CASSNGDTQYF
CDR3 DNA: TGTGCCAGCAGCAATGGGGATACGCAGTATTTT

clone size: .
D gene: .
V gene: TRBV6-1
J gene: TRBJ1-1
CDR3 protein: CASTFHRVDTEAFF
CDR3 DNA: TGTGCCAGCACTTTTCACAGGGTCGACACTGAAGCTTTCTTT

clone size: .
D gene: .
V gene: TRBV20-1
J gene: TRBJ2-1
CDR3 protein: CSAGGTNEQFF
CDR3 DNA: TGCAGTGCTGGGGGGACGAATGAGCAGTTCTTC

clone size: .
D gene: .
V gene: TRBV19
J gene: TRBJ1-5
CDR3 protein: CASSMMGTDVNQPQHF
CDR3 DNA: TGTGCCAGTAGTATGATGGGGACCGATGTCAATCAGCCCCAGCATTTT

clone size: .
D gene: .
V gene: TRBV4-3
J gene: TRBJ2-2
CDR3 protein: CASSQDPSYIGELFF
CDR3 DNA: TGCGCCAGCAGCCAGGACCCCTCTTATATCGGGGAGCTGTTTTTT

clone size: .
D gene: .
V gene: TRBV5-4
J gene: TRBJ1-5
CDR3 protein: CASSSPLGSHGQPQHF
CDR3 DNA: TGTGCCAGCAGCTCCCCCCTGGGGAGCCACGGTCAGCCCCAGCATTTT

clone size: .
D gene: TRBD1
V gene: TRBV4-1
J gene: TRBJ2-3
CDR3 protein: CASSHISGTVTDTQYF
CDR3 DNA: TGCGCCAGCAGCCACATCTCGGGGACAGTCACAGATACGCAGTATTTT

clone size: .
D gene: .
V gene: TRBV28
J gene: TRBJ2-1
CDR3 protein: CASRRETHRAWRVNEQFF
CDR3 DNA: TGTGCCAGCAGACGCGAGACCCATAGGGCTTGGCGGGTCAATGAGCAGTTCTTC